This T cell receptor beta chain came from a study of blood T cell repertoires in COVID-19. TCRdb keeps only in-frame clones here, not all; method: immunoSEQ multiplex PCR. The sample consists of about 110,000 clones, about two thirds of them appearing once. V shed 6 bases, J shed 1 base, and the junction held 2 bases outside the gene matches. Germline assignment: CDR1 KGHDR and CDR2 SFDVKD. This CDR3 spans 14 amino acids. Sequencing was carried out using peripheral blood. The TCR comes from a human donor with acute or convalescent COVID-19. The donor label of this sample is uncertain. The rearrangement joins TRBV24-1 to TRBJ2-5; 9 bases map to TRBD1. DNA of the CDR3: TGTGCCACCAGTAGGGGACAGGGCCAAGAGACCCAGTACTTC. It encodes CATSRGQGQETQYF.